The 3 T cell receptor beta chains below all came from one sample that was sequenced in a study of blood T cell repertoires in COVID-19. Sequencing was performed with immunoSEQ multiplex PCR; in TCRdb, only in-frame clones are kept and a portion is missing. The top ten clones hold roughly 6.5% of a sample with 200,000 to 250,000 clones, approximately 91% of them seen once. Sequencing was performed on peripheral blood. The receptor source for this set is a man in his 60s who had recovered from COVID-19.

This chain links TRBV9 with TRBJ2-1; TRBD2 agrees at 7 bases. This CDR3 spans 20 amino acids. Trimming removed 1 base from V and 8 bases from J; junction bases left unmatched: 24. Per the germline V gene, CDR1 is SGDLS and CDR2 is YYNGEE. The CDR3 spells CASSVSFRLGVTGGPDEQFF. CDR3 DNA: TGTGCCAGCAGCGTATCATTTAGACTTGGAGTAACGGGAGGTCCCGATGAGCAGTTCTTC.

J is TRBJ2-2 and V is TRBV11-3, with D possibly TRBD1 on 6 matching bases. Trimming pared 5 bases from V and 3 bases from J, leaving 10 bases between. Germline CDR1 and CDR2: SGHNT and YENEEA. This CDR3 contains 14 residues. The CDR3 loop reads CASSQGLYTGELFF. As DNA, the CDR3 is TGTGCCAGCAGCCAGGGGTTATACACCGGGGAGCTGTTTTTT.

This sequence joins TRBV7-8 and TRBJ1-1, with D possibly matching TRBD1 (6 bases). Trimming pared 5 bases from V and 3 bases from J, leaving 19 bases between. There are 16 residues in the CDR3. CDR1 is SGHVS and CDR2 is FQNEAQ in the germline V gene. CDR3 region: CASSPLTGQGYTEAFF. DNA of the CDR3: TGTGCCAGCAGCCCTCTGACAGGCCAGGGGTACACTGAAGCTTTCTTT.